Presented here are 17 T cell receptor beta chains from one specimen sequenced in a study of T cell responses to AZD1222 COVID-19 vaccine. The assay was immunoSEQ multiplex PCR, and TCRdb's table has in-frame clones only and misses some. This table has under 200,000 clones, roughly 90% appearing once. This specimen was peripheral blood, taken on day 0 of AZD1222 vaccination. The receptors here all came from an adult in good health.

The chain recombines TRBV11-2 with TRBJ2-7; 13 nucleotides agree with TRBD2. This CDR3 region has 18 residues. Per the germline V gene, CDR1 is SGHAT and CDR2 is FQNNGV. J gave up 9 bases and V 2 bases, and 16 bases lay outside the gene matches. The CDR3 bases are TGTGCCAGCAGCTTAATTCCAGTACCGGGACTAGCGGGATTTTCGCAGTACTTC. It specifies CASSLIPVPGLAGFSQYF.

The chain's CDR3 is CASIRTGGQTYEQYF. CDR3 sequence (DNA): TGTGCCAGCATTCGGACAGGGGGCCAAACCTACGAGCAGTACTTC. The genes are TRBV2 and TRBJ2-7; TRBD1 aligns across 11 bases. The trim removed 7 bases at V and 2 bases at J, leaving 7 bases unmatched. The CDR3 consists of 15 residues. Germline V gene lookup returns CDR1 SNHLY and CDR2 FYNNEI. Together with reference TRBV2 and TRBJ2-7, the CDR3 gives the full variable domain: EPEVTQTPSHQVTQMGQEVILRCVPISNHLYFYWYRQILGQKVEFLVSFYNNEISEKSEIFDDQFSVERPDGSNFTLKIRSTKLEDSAMYFCASIRTGGQTYEQYFGPGTRLTVT.

The chain links TRBV28 to TRBJ1-2; D unclear. CDR1 is MDHEN and CDR2 is SYDVKM in the germline V gene. The V end was cut by 3 bases, the J end by 5 bases, with 7 bases between. This CDR3 is built from 12 residues. The CDR3 sequence: CASSLAGYGYTF. DNA for the CDR3: TGTGCCAGCAGTTTGGCGGGGTATGGCTACACCTTC.

This chain links TRBV19 with TRBJ2-5; the match to TRBD1 covers 7 bases. Unmatched junction bases numbered 5, after V lost 5 bases and J lost 2 bases. There are 14 residues in the CDR3. CDR1 LNHDA and CDR2 SQIVND come from the germline V gene (reference sequence). CDR3 nucleotide sequence: TGTGCCAGTAGTGACAGGGTTACTCAAGAGACCCAGTACTTC. This gives the protein CASSDRVTQETQYF.

The CDR3 nucleotides are TGTGCCAGCAGTCCCTGGACAGGTGATGGCTACACCTTC. This encodes CASSPWTGDGYTF. The chain has TRBV27 and TRBJ1-2; 7 bases match TRBD1. The CDR3 loop spans 13 amino acids. Trimming took 5 bases from V and 6 from J; bases not matched to a gene: 6. CDR1 is MNHEY and CDR2 is SMNVEV in the germline V gene (reference sequence).

The V and J genes are TRBV6-2 or TRBV6-3 and TRBJ1-2, with a tentative D call TRBD1 (5 bases). V was pared by 1 base and J by 6 bases, with 15 bases between. The CDR3 has 15 residues. Looked up from germline, CDR1 is MNHEY and CDR2 is SVGEGT. The CDR3 here is CASSYYPQGENGYTF. The CDR3, as DNA: TGTGCCAGCAGTTACTATCCCCAGGGAGAGAATGGCTACACCTTC.

This chain links TRBV7-3 with TRBJ2-1; possible D gene TRBD2, 5 bases. Trimming left V 5 bases short and J 5 bases short, with 19 bases between. CDR1 and CDR2 from the germline V gene are SGHTA and FQGTGA. The CDR3 runs 16 residues. As DNA, the CDR3 is TGTGCCAGCAGCCCAACCCACCGACTAAGAGACAATGAGCAGTTCTTC. This encodes CASSPTHRLRDNEQFF.

The chain joins TRBV6-2 or TRBV6-3 to TRBJ1-5; possible D gene TRBD1, 6 bases. The CDR3 is made up of 17 amino acids. Per germline, CDR1 MNHEY and CDR2 SVGEGT. V lost 5 bases and J lost 3, with 20 bases in between. CDR3 amino acids: CASSTQTGWNNNQPQHF. The CDR3 DNA sequence: TGTGCCAGCAGTACCCAGACAGGTTGGAATAACAATCAGCCCCAGCATTTT.

This chain links TRBV18 with TRBJ1-6; 8 bases align to TRBD1. The V gene's germline CDR1 is KGHSH and CDR2 LQKENI. V lost 3 bases and J lost 7; bases outside the gene matches: 2. The CDR3 runs 14 residues. The CDR3 here is CASSPRGRNSPLHF. The CDR3 DNA follows: TGTGCCAGCTCACCCAGGGGGCGAAATTCACCCCTCCACTTT. Looking up the rest from reference TRBV18 and TRBJ1-6 gives the full variable domain: NAGVMQNPRHLVRRRGQEARLRCSPMKGHSHVYWYRQLPEEGLKFMVYLQKENIIDESGMPKERFSAEFPKEGPSILRIQQVVRGDSAAYFCASSPRGRNSPLHFGNGTRLTVT.

The V call is TRBV21-1, the J call TRBJ1-1. TRBV21-1 is annotated as a pseudogene. The CDR3 covers 19 residues. CDR3 in DNA: TGTGCCAGCAGCAAAGCCCGACCTTTCAGGAGTCCAGTGAACACTGAAGCTTTCTTT. Its translation is CASSKARPFRSPVNTEAFF.

This clone came up once. The chain has TRBV7-2 and TRBJ1-2; possibly TRBD1 for D (5 bases). Per the germline V gene, CDR1 is SGHTA and CDR2 is FQGNSA. The CDR3 runs to 15 residues. Trimming shortened V by 0 bases and J by 4 bases, and 12 bases separated the two germline ends. As DNA, the CDR3 is TGTGCCAGCAGCTTAGCGGCAGGGCCGTTCTATGGCTACACCTTC. Protein product: CASSLAAGPFYGYTF.

The CDR3 loop is CASNEGYNSPLHF. CDR3 bases: TGTGCCAGTAACGAGGGGTATAATTCACCCCTCCACTTT. The chain is built from TRBV19 and TRBJ1-6, with D tentatively TRBD1 (5 bases). This CDR3 spans 13 amino acids. Trimming removed 7 bases at V and 4 bases at J, with 8 bases between. The V gene's germline CDR1 is LNHDA and CDR2 SQIVND (reference sequence).

This clone appeared once. This sequence joins TRBV5-4 and TRBJ1-1; 8 positions agree with TRBD1. The V gene end was trimmed by 3 bases and the J gene end by 5 bases; junction bases not matched to a gene: 6. Looked up from germline, CDR1 is SGHNT and CDR2 is YYREEE (reference sequence). This CDR3 region has 14 residues. CDR3 region: CASSYDRGGTEAFF. For the CDR3, the DNA is TGTGCCAGCAGCTACGACAGGGGAGGAACTGAAGCTTTCTTT.

The chain combines TRBV6-5 with TRBJ1-5; 10 positions agree with TRBD1. Germline assignment: CDR1 MNHEY and CDR2 SVGAGI. V dropped 5 bases and J dropped 9; count of bases not matched to a gene: 7. This CDR3 region has 14 residues. The CDR3 reads CASSHGQGGGPQHF. CDR3 DNA sequence: TGTGCCAGCAGTCACGGACAGGGGGGAGGGCCCCAGCATTTT.

In this sample, this clone turned up a few times. The rearrangement uses TRBV3-1 (or the pseudogene TRBV3-2) and TRBJ2-2, with D possibly TRBD1 on 6 matching bases. The CDR3 sequence is 14 residues long. Trimming stripped 4 bases from V and 2 bases from J, with 8 bases between. Germline CDR1 LGHDT, CDR2 YNNKEL (reference sequence). The CDR3 coding sequence is TGTGCCAGCAGCCTGGGACACAACACCGGGGAGCTGTTTTTT. It codes for CASSLGHNTGELFF.

The chain joins TRBV6-2 or TRBV6-3 to TRBJ2-7; 9 nucleotides match TRBD1. This CDR3 region has 14 residues. The germline V gene encodes CDR1 MNHEY and CDR2 SVGEGT. With V trimmed by 4 bases and J by 2 bases, 3 bases remained unmatched. CDR3 amino acids: CASSWGQGAYEQYF. The CDR3 DNA sequence: TGTGCCAGCAGTTGGGGACAGGGCGCCTACGAGCAGTACTTC.

The gene calls are TRBV7-2 and TRBJ1-1; a possible D gene is TRBD1 (5 bases). Germline V CDR1 and CDR2: SGHTA, FQGNSA. The CDR3 runs to 11 residues. Trimming took off 10 bases at V and 12 bases at J, with 18 bases between the two ends. CDR3 coding DNA: TGTGCCATCCTAACGGGCCGGGACCCTTTCTTT. It yields the protein CAILTGRDPFF.